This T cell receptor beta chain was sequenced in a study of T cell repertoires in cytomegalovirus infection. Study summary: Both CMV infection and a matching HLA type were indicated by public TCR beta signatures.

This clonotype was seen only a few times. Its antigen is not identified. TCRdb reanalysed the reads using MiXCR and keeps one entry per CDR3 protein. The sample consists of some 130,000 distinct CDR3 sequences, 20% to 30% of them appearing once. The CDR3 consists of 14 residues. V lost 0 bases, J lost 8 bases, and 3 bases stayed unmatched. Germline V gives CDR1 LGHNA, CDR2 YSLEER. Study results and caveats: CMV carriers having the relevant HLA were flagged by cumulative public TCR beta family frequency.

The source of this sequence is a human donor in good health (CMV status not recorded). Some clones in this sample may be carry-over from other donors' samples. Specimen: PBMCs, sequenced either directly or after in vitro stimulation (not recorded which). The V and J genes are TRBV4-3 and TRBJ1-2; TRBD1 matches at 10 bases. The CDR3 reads CASSQDGDRGGYTF. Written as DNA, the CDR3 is TGCGCCAGCAGCCAAGACGGGGACAGGGGAGGCTACACCTTC.